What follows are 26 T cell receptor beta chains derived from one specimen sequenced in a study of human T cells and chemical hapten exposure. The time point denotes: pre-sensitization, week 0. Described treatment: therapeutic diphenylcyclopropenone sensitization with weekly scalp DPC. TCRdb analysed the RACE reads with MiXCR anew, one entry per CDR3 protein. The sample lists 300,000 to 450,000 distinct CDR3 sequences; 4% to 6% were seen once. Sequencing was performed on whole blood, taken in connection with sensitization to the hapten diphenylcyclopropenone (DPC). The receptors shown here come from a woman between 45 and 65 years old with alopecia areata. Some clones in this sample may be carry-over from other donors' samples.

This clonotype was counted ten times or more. CDR3 DNA: TGCGCCAGCAGCTCCGGACAGGGGCAAAGCACTGAAGCTTTCTTT. Its translation: CASSSGQGQSTEAFF. J is TRBJ1-1 and V is TRBV5-1, with 9 bases lining up with TRBD1. This CDR3 region has 15 residues. With 3 bases clipped from V and 4 bases from J, the junction kept 7 bases outside the gene matches. CDR1 and CDR2 (germline): SGHRS, YFSETQ.

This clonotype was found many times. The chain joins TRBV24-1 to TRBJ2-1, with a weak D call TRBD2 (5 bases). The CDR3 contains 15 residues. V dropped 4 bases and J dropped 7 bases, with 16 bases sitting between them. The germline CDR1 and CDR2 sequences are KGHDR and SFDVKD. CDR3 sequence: CATSDVGSGGNEQFF. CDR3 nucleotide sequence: TGTGCCACCAGTGACGTGGGCTCCGGCGGGAATGAGCAGTTCTTC.

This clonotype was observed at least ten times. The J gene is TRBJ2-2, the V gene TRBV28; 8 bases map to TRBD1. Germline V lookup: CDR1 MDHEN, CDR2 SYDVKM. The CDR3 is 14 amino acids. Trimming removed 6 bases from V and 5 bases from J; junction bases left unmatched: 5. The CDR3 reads CASRRTGITGELFF. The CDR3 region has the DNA TGTGCCAGCAGGCGGACAGGGATAACCGGGGAGCTGTTTTTT.

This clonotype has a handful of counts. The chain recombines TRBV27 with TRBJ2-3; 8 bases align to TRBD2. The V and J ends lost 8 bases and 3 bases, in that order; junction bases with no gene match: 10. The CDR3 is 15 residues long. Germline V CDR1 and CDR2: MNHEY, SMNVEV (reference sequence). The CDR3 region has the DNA TGTGCCAGCGGCAGACAGCGGGAGTTGACAGATACGCAGTATTTT. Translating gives CASGRQRELTDTQYF.

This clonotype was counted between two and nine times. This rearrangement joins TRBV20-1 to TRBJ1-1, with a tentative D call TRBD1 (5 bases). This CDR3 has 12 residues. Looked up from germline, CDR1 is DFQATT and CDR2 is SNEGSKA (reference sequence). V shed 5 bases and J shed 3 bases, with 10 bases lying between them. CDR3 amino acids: CSALGAHTEAFF. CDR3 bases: TGCAGTGCTCTCGGGGCCCACACTGAAGCTTTCTTT.

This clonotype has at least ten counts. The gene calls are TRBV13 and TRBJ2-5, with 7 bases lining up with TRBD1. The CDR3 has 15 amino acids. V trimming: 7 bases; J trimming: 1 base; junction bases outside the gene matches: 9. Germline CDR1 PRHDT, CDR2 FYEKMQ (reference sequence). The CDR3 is CASTPKGAGQETQYF. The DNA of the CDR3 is TGTGCCAGCACCCCTAAGGGGGCAGGCCAAGAGACCCAGTACTTC. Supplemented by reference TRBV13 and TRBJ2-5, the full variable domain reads AAGVIQSPRHLIKEKRETATLKCYPIPRHDTVYWYQQGPGQDPQFLISFYEKMQSDKGSIPDRFSAQQFSDYHSELNMSSLELGDSALYFCASTPKGAGQETQYFGPGTRLLVL.

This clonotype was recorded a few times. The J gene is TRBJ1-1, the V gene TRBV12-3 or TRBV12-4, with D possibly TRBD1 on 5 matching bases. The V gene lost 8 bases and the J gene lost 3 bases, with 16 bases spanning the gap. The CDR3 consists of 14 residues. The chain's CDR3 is CASAMGPWDTEAFF. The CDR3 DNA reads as TGTGCCAGCGCTATGGGACCCTGGGACACTGAAGCTTTCTTT.

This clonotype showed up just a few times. The CDR3 sequence: CASSVGGYDSPLHF. CDR3 nucleotide sequence: TGTGCCAGCAGCGTAGGGGGTTATGATTCACCCCTCCACTTT. The rearrangement uses TRBV9 and TRBJ1-6; D gene ambiguous. The CDR3 has 14 amino acids. The V end lost 0 bases, the J end lost 8 bases, and 9 bases lay between the germline ends. Looked up from germline, CDR1 is SGDLS and CDR2 is YYNGEE.

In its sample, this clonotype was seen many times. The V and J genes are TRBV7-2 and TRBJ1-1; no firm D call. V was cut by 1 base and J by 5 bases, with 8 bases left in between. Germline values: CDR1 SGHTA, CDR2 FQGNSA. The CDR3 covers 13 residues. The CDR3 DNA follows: TGTGCCAGCAGCTTAGGCCTGCGGACTGAAGCTTTCTTT. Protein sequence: CASSLGLRTEAFF.

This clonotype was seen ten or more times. The CDR3 loop reads CSARVGSMISNQPQHF. The CDR3 DNA reads TGCAGTGCTAGAGTTGGGTCGATGATTAGCAATCAGCCCCAGCATTTT. The chain has TRBV20-1 and TRBJ1-5, with unresolved D. The CDR3 extends over 16 amino acids. Germline values: CDR1 DFQATT, CDR2 SNEGSKA (reference sequence). V was pared by 1 base and J by 0 bases, with 13 bases between.

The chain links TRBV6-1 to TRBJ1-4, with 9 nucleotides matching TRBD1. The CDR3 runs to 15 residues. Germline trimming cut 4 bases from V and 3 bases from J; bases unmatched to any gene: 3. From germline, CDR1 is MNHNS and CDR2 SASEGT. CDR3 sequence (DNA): TGTGCCAGCAGTGGACAGGGGGTTGCTAATGAAAAACTGTTTTTT. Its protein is CASSGQGVANEKLFF.

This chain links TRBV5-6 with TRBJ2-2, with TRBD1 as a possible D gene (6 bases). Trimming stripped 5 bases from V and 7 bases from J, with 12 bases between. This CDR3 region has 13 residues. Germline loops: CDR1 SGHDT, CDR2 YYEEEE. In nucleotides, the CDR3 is TGTGCCAGCAGTTACAGGGCCGGCGGGGAGCTGTTTTTT. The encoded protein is CASSYRAGGELFF.

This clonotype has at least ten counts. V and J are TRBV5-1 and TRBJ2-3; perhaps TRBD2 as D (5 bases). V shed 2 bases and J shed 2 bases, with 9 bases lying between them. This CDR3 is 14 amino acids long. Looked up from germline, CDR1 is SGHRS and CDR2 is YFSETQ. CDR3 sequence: CASSFPGYTDTQYF. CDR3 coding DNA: TGCGCCAGCAGCTTCCCGGGGTACACAGATACGCAGTATTTT.

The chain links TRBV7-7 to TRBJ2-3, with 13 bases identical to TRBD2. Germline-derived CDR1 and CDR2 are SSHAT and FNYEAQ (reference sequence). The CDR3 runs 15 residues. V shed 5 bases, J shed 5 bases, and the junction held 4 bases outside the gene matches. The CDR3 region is CASSHTSGGGDTQYF. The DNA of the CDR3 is TGTGCCAGCAGCCATACTAGCGGGGGGGGAGATACGCAGTATTTT.

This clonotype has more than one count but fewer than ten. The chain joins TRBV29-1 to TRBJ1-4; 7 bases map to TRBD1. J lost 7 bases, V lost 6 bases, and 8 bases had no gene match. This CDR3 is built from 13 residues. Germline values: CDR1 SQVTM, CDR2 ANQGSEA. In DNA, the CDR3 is TGCAGCGTGCGCAGGGGGGGAGGTGAAAAACTGTTTTTT. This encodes CSVRRGGGEKLFF. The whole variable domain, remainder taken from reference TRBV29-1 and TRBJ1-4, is SAVISQKPSRDICQRGTSLTIQCQVDSQVTMMFWYRQQPGQSLTLIATANQGSEATYESGFVIDKFPISRPNLTFSTLTVSNMSPEDSSIYLCSVRRGGGEKLFFGSGTQLSVL.

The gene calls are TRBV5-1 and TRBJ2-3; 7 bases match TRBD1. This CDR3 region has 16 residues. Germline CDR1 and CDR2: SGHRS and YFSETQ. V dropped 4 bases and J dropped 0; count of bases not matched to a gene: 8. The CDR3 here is CASSGGQPISTDTQYF. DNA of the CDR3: TGCGCCAGCAGCGGGGGACAGCCTATTAGCACAGATACGCAGTATTTT.

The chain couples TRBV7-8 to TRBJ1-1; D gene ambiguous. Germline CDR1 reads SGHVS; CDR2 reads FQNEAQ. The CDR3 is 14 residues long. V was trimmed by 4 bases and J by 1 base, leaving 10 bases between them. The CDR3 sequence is CASSSVRSNTEAFF. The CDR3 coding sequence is TGTGCCAGCAGCTCAGTACGGTCGAACACTGAAGCTTTCTTT.

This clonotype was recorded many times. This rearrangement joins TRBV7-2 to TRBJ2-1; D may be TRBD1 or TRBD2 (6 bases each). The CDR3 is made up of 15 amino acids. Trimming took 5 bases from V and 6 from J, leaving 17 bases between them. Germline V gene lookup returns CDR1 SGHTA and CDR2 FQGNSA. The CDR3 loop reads CASSHRTPGANEQFF. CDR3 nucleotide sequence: TGTGCCAGCAGCCATCGGACTCCGGGGGCCAATGAGCAGTTCTTC.

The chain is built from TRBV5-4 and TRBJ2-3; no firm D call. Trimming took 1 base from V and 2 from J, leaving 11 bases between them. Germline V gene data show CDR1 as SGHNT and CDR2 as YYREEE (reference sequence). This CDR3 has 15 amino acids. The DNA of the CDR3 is TGTGCCAGCAGCTTGTCCCAGCGTTCCACAGATACGCAGTATTTT. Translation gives CASSLSQRSTDTQYF.

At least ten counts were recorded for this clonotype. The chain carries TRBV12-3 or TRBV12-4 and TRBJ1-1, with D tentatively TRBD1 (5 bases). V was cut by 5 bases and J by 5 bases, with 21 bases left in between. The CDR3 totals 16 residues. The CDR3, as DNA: TGTGCCAGCAGTCCTCGGACGGGCGGGGGAGGAACTGAAGCTTTCTTT. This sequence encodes CASSPRTGGGGTEAFF.

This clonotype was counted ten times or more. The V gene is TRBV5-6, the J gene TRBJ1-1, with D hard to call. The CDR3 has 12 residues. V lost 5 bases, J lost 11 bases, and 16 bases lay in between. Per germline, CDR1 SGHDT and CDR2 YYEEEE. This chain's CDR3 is CASSVSRGGAFF. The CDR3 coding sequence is TGTGCCAGCAGTGTCAGTCGGGGTGGCGCTTTCTTT.

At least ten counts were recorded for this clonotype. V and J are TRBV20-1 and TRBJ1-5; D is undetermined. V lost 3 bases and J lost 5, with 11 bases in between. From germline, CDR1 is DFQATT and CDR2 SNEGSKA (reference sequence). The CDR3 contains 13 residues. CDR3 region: CSASGLTDQPQHF. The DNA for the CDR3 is TGCAGTGCTAGCGGTCTTACGGATCAGCCCCAGCATTTT.

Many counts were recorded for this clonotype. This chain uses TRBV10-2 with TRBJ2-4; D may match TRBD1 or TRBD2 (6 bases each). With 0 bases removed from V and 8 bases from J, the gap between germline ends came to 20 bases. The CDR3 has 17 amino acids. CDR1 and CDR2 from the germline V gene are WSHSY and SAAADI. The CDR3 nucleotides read TGCGCCAGCAGTGAGTCGACTCGTATGGGGGGCAGATACATTCAGTACTTC. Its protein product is CASSESTRMGGRYIQYF.

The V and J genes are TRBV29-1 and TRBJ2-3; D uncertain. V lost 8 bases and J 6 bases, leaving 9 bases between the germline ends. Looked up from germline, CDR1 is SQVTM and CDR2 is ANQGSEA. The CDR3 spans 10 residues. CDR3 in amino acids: CSSRSDTQYF. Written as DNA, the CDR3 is TGCAGCTCCCGGTCCGATACGCAGTATTTT.

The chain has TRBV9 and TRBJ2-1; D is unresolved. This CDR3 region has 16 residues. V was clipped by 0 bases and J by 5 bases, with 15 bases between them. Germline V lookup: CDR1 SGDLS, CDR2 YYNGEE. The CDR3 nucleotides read TGTGCCAGCAGCGTAGGTGACTCCGGAACCCACAATGAGCAGTTCTTC. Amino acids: CASSVGDSGTHNEQFF.

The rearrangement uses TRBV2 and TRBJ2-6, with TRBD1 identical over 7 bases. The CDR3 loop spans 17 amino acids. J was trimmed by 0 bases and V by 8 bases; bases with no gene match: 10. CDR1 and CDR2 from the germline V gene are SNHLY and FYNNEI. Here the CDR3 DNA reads TGTGCCAGCCTGCTACAGGGGCTGAACTCTGGGGCCAACGTCCTGACTTTC. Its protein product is CASLLQGLNSGANVLTF.